The T cell receptor (beta chain) described here comes from a study of blood T cell repertoires in COVID-19. Study background: COVID-19 samples, acute and convalescent, were from the United States, Italy and Spain. PBMCs, B-cell-depleted T cells, or T cells were the source of the cDNA or gDNA that made up the material.

As handled by the study authors: Counts of nucleated cells, estimated from reference gene primer amplification, were obtained. Clones were sequenced by immunoSEQ multiplex PCR, and TCRdb holds only the in-frame ones, with some missing. From that table come the V and J calls and clone size; the DNA was used to work out D and trimming. The sample lists under 300,000 clones, approximately 88% occurring once. This clone came up once. The sample was peripheral blood. This TCR was recovered from a man between 50 and 59 years old with acute or convalescent COVID-19.

The CDR3 region is CASSRGGPSYEQYF. DNA for the CDR3: TGTGCCAGCAGCCGGGGGGGCCCCTCCTACGAGCAGTACTTC. The rearrangement links TRBV5-4 to TRBJ2-7; TRBD2 agrees at 8 bases. In germline, CDR1 is SGHNT, CDR2 YYREEE (reference sequence). With V trimmed by 4 bases and J by 0 bases, 3 bases remained unmatched. CDR3 size: 14 residues.